These 24 T cell receptor beta chains were all obtained from the same sample, sequenced in a study of spatial heterogeneity in lung cancer. Study-level points and caveats: The study found that expanded intratumoral alpha and beta TCR counts tracked tumor mutation counts.

The time point here: sample taken at primary tumor resection. TCRdb analysed the 5' RACE reads with MiXCR anew, one entry per CDR3 protein. The profile covers 20,000 to 25,000 distinct CDR3 sequences, with approximately 2.5% appearing a single time and 7% to 8% taken by the ten largest. The antigens these receptors bind are not known. Specimen: lung tumor tissue, collected at surgery. The receptors were gathered from a male donor with early-stage non-small cell lung cancer.

The table lists this clonotype with many counts. This rearrangement joins TRBV7-6 to TRBJ1-1; D not certain. This CDR3 comprises 16 residues. Trimming shortened V by 1 base and J by 1 base, and 13 bases separated the two germline ends. The germline gives CDR1 SGHVS, CDR2 FNYEAQ. The CDR3 region has the DNA TGTGCCAGCAGCTTAGGACGGTCGCCTAAGAACACTGAAGCTTTCTTT. Translating it yields CASSLGRSPKNTEAFF.

This clonotype was seen many times. The gene calls are TRBV11-2 and TRBJ2-1; TRBD2 matches at 9 bases. CDR1 and CDR2 (germline): SGHAT, FQNNGV. The ends lost 5 bases at V and 8 bases at J; junction bases unmatched: 25. CDR3 length equals 20 residues. CDR3 amino acids: CASSPLGGGRARVDLYEQFF. CDR3 DNA sequence: TGTGCCAGCAGCCCTTTAGGAGGCGGGAGGGCCAGAGTCGATTTATATGAGCAGTTCTTC.

Ten or more counts support this clonotype. This chain uses TRBV29-1 with TRBJ2-5; D possibly corresponds to TRBD2 (6 bases). The CDR3 covers 13 residues. Trimming took off 6 bases at V and 0 bases at J, with 11 bases between the two ends. CDR1 is SQVTM and CDR2 is ANQGSEA in the germline V gene. The CDR3 here is CSVSAGNQETQYF. In DNA, the CDR3 is TGCAGCGTCTCTGCGGGGAACCAAGAGACCCAGTACTTC. The full variable domain, its missing parts supplied by reference TRBV29-1 and TRBJ2-5, is SAVISQKPSRDICQRGTSLTIQCQVDSQVTMMFWYRQQPGQSLTLIATANQGSEATYESGFVIDKFPISRPNLTFSTLTVSNMSPEDSSIYLCSVSAGNQETQYFGPGTRLLVL.

This clonotype was recorded at least ten times. The J gene is TRBJ2-7, the V gene TRBV24-1; tentatively, D is TRBD1 (6 bases). CDR1 and CDR2 from the germline V gene are KGHDR and SFDVKD. The CDR3 is 13 amino acids. V was shortened by 5 bases and J by 5 bases, with 12 bases between the two germline ends. Here the CDR3 DNA reads TGTGCCACCAGTGGCAGGGGATCTGACGAGCAGTACTTC. Translation gives CATSGRGSDEQYF.

The sample holds many counts of this clonotype. The genes are TRBV4-2 and TRBJ2-1; D may be TRBD1 or TRBD2 (5 bases each). In germline, CDR1 is LGHNA, CDR2 YNFKEQ. Trimming removed 0 bases from V and 4 bases from J, with 10 bases in between. CDR3 length: 15 residues. CDR3 residues: CASSQDGTSYNEQFF. The CDR3 coding sequence is TGTGCCAGCAGCCAAGACGGGACCTCTTACAATGAGCAGTTCTTC.

The table lists this clonotype with many counts. J is TRBJ2-5 and V is TRBV12-3 or TRBV12-4, with D perhaps TRBD2 (5 bases). V gave up 1 base and J gave up 6 bases, with 15 bases separating them. The CDR3 runs 15 residues. The CDR3 DNA reads as TGTGCCAGCAGTTTAGGGTCTTCCGGAGGAAAGACCCAGTACTTC. Its translation: CASSLGSSGGKTQYF.

This clonotype was found many times. The chain joins TRBV6-1 to TRBJ2-1; possibly TRBD2 for D (6 bases). Germline CDR1 MNHNS, CDR2 SASEGT. CDR3 length equals 16 residues. V lost 6 bases and J 8 bases, leaving 23 bases between the germline ends. The DNA of the CDR3 is TGTGCCAGCAGGAAGAATACCGGGGGTTCGGCGGATGAGCAGTTCTTC. Protein sequence: CASRKNTGGSADEQFF.

Many counts were recorded for this clonotype. This chain connects TRBV20-1 to TRBJ1-3; TRBD1 is a possible D gene (5 bases). The CDR3 runs to 17 residues. Germline values: CDR1 DFQATT, CDR2 SNEGSKA (reference sequence). Trimming left V 6 bases short and J 0 bases short, with 21 bases between. The CDR3 loop is CSALGGAGTSSGNTIYF. Written as DNA, the CDR3 is TGCAGTGCCCTAGGCGGGGCGGGGACTAGCTCTGGAAACACCATATATTTT.

This clonotype was recorded at least ten times. The gene calls are TRBV5-1 and TRBJ2-5; TRBD2 might be the D (5 bases). The CDR3 loop spans 14 amino acids. The V gene's germline CDR1 is SGHRS and CDR2 YFSETQ. Trimming cost V 4 bases and J 1 base, with 11 bases left between them. This chain's CDR3 is CASSPDWGQETQYF. The CDR3 DNA sequence: TGCGCCAGCAGCCCGGACTGGGGCCAAGAGACCCAGTACTTC.

This clonotype was detected ten times or more. The gene calls are TRBV29-1 and TRBJ1-2, with D tentatively TRBD1 (6 bases). CDR3 length equals 12 residues. Germline V gene sequence: CDR1 SQVTM, CDR2 ANQGSEA. Deletions cut 4 bases from V and 5 bases from J, with 11 bases between. The CDR3 is CSVVGQGYGYTF. CDR3 bases: TGCAGCGTTGTAGGTCAGGGGTATGGCTACACCTTC.

This clonotype was seen many times. The genes are TRBV11-2 and TRBJ2-7, with D possibly TRBD1 on 5 matching bases. Trimming stripped 5 bases from V and 3 bases from J, with 11 bases between. The CDR3 contains 13 residues. Germline assignment: CDR1 SGHAT and CDR2 FQNNGV. DNA for the CDR3: TGTGCCAGCAGCAAGAATCAGGGCTACGAGCAGTACTTC. It translates to CASSKNQGYEQYF.

This clonotype was seen repeatedly, ten times or more. The chain combines TRBV30 with TRBJ1-1, with D possibly TRBD1 on 6 matching bases. V was clipped by 2 bases and J by 1 base, with 14 bases between them. The CDR3 extends over 15 amino acids. Germline assignment: CDR1 GTSNPN and CDR2 SVGIG (reference sequence). The CDR3: CAWSLGGGRNTEAFF. The CDR3 nucleotides are TGTGCCTGGAGTCTGGGGGGGGGCAGGAACACTGAAGCTTTCTTT.

This clonotype was seen repeatedly, ten times or more. The junction does not match germline at one end; this may be a read error. The J gene is TRBJ2-3, the V gene TRBV7-9; tentative D call: TRBD2 (6 bases). CDR1 and CDR2 from the germline V gene are SEHNR and FQNEAQ (reference sequence). The CDR3 is made up of 8 amino acids. In DNA form, the CDR3 reads TGTGCCAGCAGCCCCCGGGGGTTT. Residues: CASSPRGF.

V and J are TRBV4-2 and TRBJ1-2; the D gene is possibly TRBD1 (5 bases). This CDR3 is built from 15 residues. Germline loops: CDR1 LGHNA, CDR2 YNFKEQ. V was pared by 1 base and J by 3 bases, with 12 bases between. The CDR3, as DNA: TGTGCCAGCAGCCAAGTGGGACTGGGCCACTATGGCTACACCTTC. Protein product: CASSQVGLGHYGYTF.

In this sample, this clonotype turned up many times. The V and J genes are TRBV12-3 or TRBV12-4 and TRBJ2-3; perhaps TRBD1 as D (5 bases). This CDR3 is 15 amino acids long. Trimming pared 7 bases from V and 5 bases from J, leaving 19 bases between. The CDR3 region is CASTQLGESGDTQYF. The CDR3 bases are TGTGCCAGCACCCAATTAGGGGAATCGGGAGATACGCAGTATTTT.

The table lists this clonotype with many counts. The V gene is TRBV2, the J gene TRBJ2-1; maybe TRBD2 (6 bases). Germline-derived CDR1 and CDR2 are SNHLY and FYNNEI. The CDR3 extends over 15 amino acids. V dropped 6 bases and J dropped 6 bases, with 18 bases sitting between them. The CDR3 coding sequence is TGTGCCAGCAGCCCGGGACTTCACGGATTCAATGAGCAGTTCTTC. Its protein is CASSPGLHGFNEQFF.

In its sample, this clonotype is medium-sized (0.01 to 0.1%). This chain uses TRBV6-1 with TRBJ1-1, with D uncertain. CDR3 length: 11 amino acids. V shed 3 bases and J shed 8 bases, with 7 bases lying between them. Germline CDR1 and CDR2: MNHNS and SASEGT. Written as DNA, the CDR3 is TGTGCCAGCAGTGATGTGACAGAAGCTTTCTTT. Translated, it gives CASSDVTEAFF.

This clonotype was counted many times. This chain links TRBV4-2 with TRBJ2-3; TRBD1 might be the D (6 bases). Germline lookup yields CDR1 LGHNA and CDR2 YNFKEQ. The CDR3 has 18 residues. V was clipped by 2 bases and J by 0 bases, with 18 bases between them. The DNA for the CDR3 is TGTGCCAGCAGCCAATCTTATCGACAGGCTGTTAGCACAGATACGCAGTATTTT. Amino acid sequence: CASSQSYRQAVSTDTQYF.

This clonotype showed up many times. This rearrangement joins TRBV7-2 to TRBJ1-4; D call uncertain. V was shortened by 5 bases and J by 8 bases, with 12 bases between the two germline ends. In germline, CDR1 is SGHTA, CDR2 FQGNSA. The CDR3 extends over 13 amino acids. CDR3 amino acids: CASSQRSGEKLFF. CDR3 bases: TGTGCCAGCAGCCAAAGGAGCGGGGAAAAACTGTTTTTT.

This clonotype appeared many times. The chain has TRBV7-6 and TRBJ2-3; 10 nucleotides agree with TRBD2. There are 16 residues in the CDR3. Germline V gene lookup returns CDR1 SGHVS and CDR2 FNYEAQ. Losses at the gene ends were 5 bases for V and 2 bases for J; bases not matched to a gene: 7. This chain's CDR3 is CASSVLAGANTDTQYF. The CDR3 nucleotides are TGTGCCAGCAGCGTCCTAGCGGGAGCCAACACAGATACGCAGTATTTT.

This clonotype was seen ten or more times. The chain employs TRBV20-1 and TRBJ2-7, with 10 nucleotides matching TRBD2. The germline V gene encodes CDR1 DFQATT and CDR2 SNEGSKA (reference sequence). The CDR3 totals 15 residues. The J segment lost 7 bases and the V segment lost 3 bases, leaving 12 bases of the junction unmatched. The CDR3 sequence: CSASVPLAGAGEQYF. As DNA, the CDR3 is TGCAGTGCTAGCGTACCGCTAGCGGGAGCGGGAGAGCAGTACTTC.

This clonotype was observed at least ten times. The chain recombines TRBV11-2 with TRBJ2-3, with D perhaps given as TRBD1 or TRBD2 (5 bases each). V lost 4 bases and J 4 bases, leaving 9 bases between the germline ends. Germline V gene data show CDR1 as SGHAT and CDR2 as FQNNGV. The CDR3 sequence is 13 residues long. In DNA, the CDR3 is TGTGCCAGCAGCTACGGGACCCCAGATACGCAGTATTTT. The encoded protein is CASSYGTPDTQYF.

This clonotype has a count of ten or more. The chain recombines TRBV28 with TRBJ2-5, with D maybe TRBD2 (5 bases). This CDR3 is built from 14 residues. The V end lost 5 bases, the J end lost 3 bases, and 13 bases lay between the germline ends. The V gene's germline CDR1 is MDHEN and CDR2 SYDVKM. CDR3 in amino acids: CASSQLGLKETQYF. The CDR3 nucleotides are TGTGCCAGCAGTCAACTAGGTCTGAAAGAGACCCAGTACTTC.

This clonotype was counted at least ten times. The chain employs TRBV12-3 or TRBV12-4 and TRBJ2-3; 13 bases line up with TRBD2. The V gene end was trimmed by 6 bases and the J gene end by 1 base; junction bases not matched to a gene: 4. The CDR3 is 16 residues long. As DNA, the CDR3 is TGTGCCAGCAGCCGAACTAGCGGGAGGGGCACAGATACGCAGTATTTT. It translates to CASSRTSGRGTDTQYF.